A single sample gave rise to the 13 T cell receptor beta chains below, sequenced in a study of human T cells and chemical hapten exposure. The time point is: pre-sensitization, week 0. Treatment given: therapeutic diphenylcyclopropenone sensitization with weekly scalp DPC. TCRdb re-derived calls from the RACE reads in MiXCR, one entry per CDR3 protein. The table lists 95,000 to 150,000 distinct CDR3 sequences, around an eighth of them singletons. Sample: whole blood, taken in connection with sensitization to the hapten diphenylcyclopropenone (DPC). The receptors shown here come from a young woman with alopecia areata. Some clones in this sample may be carry-over from other donors' samples.

The table lists this clonotype with many counts. The junction departs from the called germline gene at one end, perhaps through a read error. The J gene is TRBJ1-5, the V gene TRBV6-6; 12 bases agree with TRBD1. CDR1 and CDR2 (germline): MNHNY, SVGAGI (reference sequence). The CDR3 is 15 amino acids. CDR3 in DNA: TGTGCCAGCAGCCCCGGGACAGGGGGCAACCAGCCCCAGCATTTT. Translated, it gives CASSPGTGGNQPQHF.

This chain joins TRBV4-1 and TRBJ2-7; 10 positions agree with TRBD1. The CDR3 runs 14 residues. CDR1 is MGHRA, CDR2 YSYEKL, per germline. The V gene end was trimmed by 4 bases and the J gene end by 4 bases; junction bases not matched to a gene: 4. CDR3 nucleotides: TGCGCCAGCAGCCCAACGGACAGGGGGTACGAGCAGTACTTC. This gives the protein CASSPTDRGYEQYF.

The V gene is TRBV14, the J gene TRBJ2-7; 9 bases are a match to TRBD1. V was clipped by 4 bases and J by 1 base; unmatched bases: 8. The CDR3 is 16 residues long. The germline V gene encodes CDR1 SGHDN and CDR2 FVKESK. As DNA, the CDR3 is TGTGCCAGCAGCCCCTCTCCGGGACAGGGATCCTACGAGCAGTACTTC. This encodes CASSPSPGQGSYEQYF.

This clonotype turned up a few times. The chain links TRBV12-3 or TRBV12-4 to TRBJ1-2, with 8 nucleotides matching TRBD1. The CDR3 runs to 16 residues. After removal of 5 bases from V and 6 bases from J, the junction contained 14 bases not matched to a gene. The CDR3 DNA follows: TGTGCCAGCAGTACAACAGGGGACAGGACACGCCATGGCTACACCTTC. Translation gives CASSTTGDRTRHGYTF.

The rearrangement joins TRBV5-1 to TRBJ2-1, with TRBD2 as a possible D gene (5 bases). The CDR3 consists of 16 residues. The germline V and J ends were trimmed by 3 bases and 0 bases, with 13 bases remaining between them. Germline CDR1 SGHRS, CDR2 YFSETQ. CDR3 coding DNA: TGCGCCAGCAGCTGGACGAGCGGCAGCTCCTACAATGAGCAGTTCTTC. This codes for CASSWTSGSSYNEQFF.

This clonotype came up a few times. The chain uses TRBV5-4 and TRBJ1-2; 7 bases agree with TRBD1. The CDR3 has 14 residues. Germline V gene lookup returns CDR1 SGHNT and CDR2 YYREEE (reference sequence). The trim removed 0 bases at V and 2 bases at J, leaving 1 base unmatched. This CDR3 is CASSLVGQNYGYTF. The CDR3 DNA reads TGTGCCAGCAGCTTGGTGGGACAGAACTATGGCTACACCTTC.

The chain uses TRBV11-2 and TRBJ1-4; D remains unclear. Germline CDR1 reads SGHAT; CDR2 reads FQNNGV. The CDR3 is 14 amino acids. Trimming cost V 0 bases and J 10 bases, with 12 bases left between them. DNA of the CDR3: TGTGCCAGCAGCTTAGATTCGTACAGCGGAAAACTGTTTTTT. Translation gives CASSLDSYSGKLFF.

This clonotype was seen at least ten times. CDR3 sequence (DNA): TGTGCCAGCAGCTTTCAGGGGGCCGGCACTGAAGCTTTCTTT. Amino acid sequence: CASSFQGAGTEAFF. The rearrangement links TRBV5-4 to TRBJ1-1; 8 nucleotides line up with TRBD1. The ends lost 2 bases at V and 4 bases at J; junction bases unmatched: 4. CDR1 and CDR2 from the germline V gene are SGHNT and YYREEE (reference sequence). The CDR3 contains 14 residues.

This clonotype was detected a few times. The J gene is TRBJ2-2, the V gene TRBV4-1; perhaps TRBD1 as D (6 bases). Trimming stripped 3 bases from V and 3 bases from J, with 14 bases between. The germline CDR1 and CDR2 sequences are MGHRA and YSYEKL. The length of the CDR3 is 16 residues. The CDR3 sequence is CASSHLQGSDTGELFF. For the CDR3, the DNA is TGCGCCAGCAGCCACCTACAGGGATCGGACACCGGGGAGCTGTTTTTT.

This clonotype was found many times. The V gene is TRBV29-1, the J gene TRBJ2-5; TRBD1 agrees at 8 bases. CDR1 SQVTM and CDR2 ANQGSEA come from the germline V gene. Trimming took 4 bases from V and 4 from J; bases not matched to a gene: 2. CDR3 size: 12 residues. Written as DNA, the CDR3 is TGCAGCGTTGGGGACAGGAGAGAGACCCAGTACTTC. Its protein is CSVGDRRETQYF. The variable domain in full, completed from reference TRBV29-1 and TRBJ2-5, reads SAVISQKPSRDICQRGTSLTIQCQVDSQVTMMFWYRQQPGQSLTLIATANQGSEATYESGFVIDKFPISRPNLTFSTLTVSNMSPEDSSIYLCSVGDRRETQYFGPGTRLLVL.

This sequence joins TRBV9 and TRBJ1-1, with D unclear. Germline lookup yields CDR1 SGDLS and CDR2 YYNGEE. The V end lost 0 bases, the J end lost 3 bases, and 6 bases lay between the germline ends. This CDR3 has 13 residues. The CDR3 DNA is TGTGCCAGCAGCGTAGGCGGGGACACTGAAGCTTTCTTT. It yields the protein CASSVGGDTEAFF.

The genes are TRBV4-1 and TRBJ1-2, with D possibly being TRBD1 (5 bases). The V end was cut by 3 bases, the J end by 3 bases, with 20 bases between. The germline V gene has CDR1 MGHRA and CDR2 YSYEKL. CDR3 length equals 17 residues. The CDR3 protein is CASSHGATGNVDYGYTF. CDR3 coding DNA: TGCGCCAGCAGCCATGGGGCGACGGGGAACGTTGACTATGGCTACACCTTC.

This clonotype was recorded a few times. This rearrangement joins TRBV7-9 to TRBJ1-2; D not resolved. Trimming shortened V by 5 bases and J by 2 bases, and 18 bases separated the two germline ends. Germline CDR1 and CDR2: SEHNR and FQNEAQ (reference sequence). The CDR3 is 16 amino acids. The chain's CDR3 is CASSHLILTGNYGYTF. Written as DNA, the CDR3 is TGTGCCAGCAGCCACTTAATATTGACCGGCAACTATGGCTACACCTTC.